This TCR beta chain was captured by sequencing in a study of CD8 T cells in ankylosing spondylitis. Findings and caveats of the study: Reports say disease-linked clones showed up significantly more in matched ankylosing spondylitis synovial fluid. Characteristic, it appeared, of ankylosing spondylitis blood was a TCR beta motif of about eight highly homologous variants. Past studies reported some motif variants in reactive arthritis synovial fluid and blood.

Quantitative 5'-RACE with molecular barcodes produced the TCR beta libraries. TCRdb re-analysed the 5' RACE reads in MiXCR, keeping a single row per CDR3 protein. The table has about 360,000 distinct CDR3 sequences, approximately 20% seen once; the top ten hold roughly 13%. Worth noting for this clonotype: Its matching antigen is unknown.

The clonotype was recovered from a male donor with ankylosing spondylitis or in good health (not recorded which). Sequencing was done on a sample of blood, either unsorted or a sorted T cell fraction (not recorded which).

The CDR3 sequence is CASSLRGDSTDTQYF. In DNA, the CDR3 is TGTGCCAGCAGTTTGCGGGGGGATAGCACAGATACGCAGTATTTT. V and J are TRBV6-5 and TRBJ2-3; TRBD2 matches 8 bases. V lost 4 bases to trimming and J lost 0 bases; unmatched junction nucleotides: 3. This CDR3 region has 15 residues. The V gene's germline CDR1 is MNHEY and CDR2 SVGAGI.